This T cell receptor (beta chain) was sequenced for a study of blood T cells in healthy people across ages. Combining a sample-barcoded 5' primer with a J-beta primer mix, a second PCR ran for roughly 7 to 12 cycles. From the 5' RACE reads, TCRdb called clonotypes with MiXCR, one entry per CDR3 protein. Among fewer than 2,000,000 distinct CDR3 sequences listed, around 36% were seen once. The CDR3 extends over 13 amino acids. Germline V gene sequence: CDR1 MNHNS, CDR2 SASEGT. V was cut by 2 bases and J by 4 bases, with 7 bases left in between. The receptor was derived from a woman in her 30s in good health. Sequencing input: blood. The chain has TRBV6-1 and TRBJ2-3; unclear D gene. This CDR3 reads CASSENRADTQYF. CDR3 DNA: TGTGCCAGCAGTGAAAACCGGGCAGATACGCAGTATTTT.